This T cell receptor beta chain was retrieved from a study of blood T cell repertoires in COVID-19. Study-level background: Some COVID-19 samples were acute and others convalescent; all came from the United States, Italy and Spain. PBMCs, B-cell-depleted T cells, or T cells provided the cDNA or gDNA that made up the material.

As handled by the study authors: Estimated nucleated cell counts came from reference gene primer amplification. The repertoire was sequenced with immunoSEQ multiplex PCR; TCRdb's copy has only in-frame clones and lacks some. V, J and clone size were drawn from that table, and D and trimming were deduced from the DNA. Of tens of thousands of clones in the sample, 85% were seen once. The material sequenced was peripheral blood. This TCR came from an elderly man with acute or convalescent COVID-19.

The CDR3 DNA follows: TGTGCCAGCCTAACCACTACACTTCAGCCCCAGCATTTT. Translating gives CASLTTTLQPQHF. The chain joins TRBV27 to TRBJ1-5; unclear D gene. The CDR3 consists of 13 residues. V lost 8 bases, J lost 6 bases, and 14 bases lay in between. CDR1 and CDR2 (germline): MNHEY, SMNVEV (reference sequence).